This TCR beta chain is from a study of T cell responses to AZD1222 COVID-19 vaccine (dated by TCRdb to about 2021). Notes on the research overall: AZD1222 recipients given second doses at about 4 weeks or at about 12 weeks were pooled, since spike-specific TCR depth and breadth were not found to differ between the two schedules. A total of 233 trial participants underwent TCR sequencing, of whom roughly 210 received two doses of AZD1222 and approximately 25 received two doses of the MenACWY control vaccine. Enrollment into the trials was organized by age into subgroups of 18-55, 56-69 and 70-plus years, and those subgroups contained approximately 160, 26 and 62 TCR-sequenced participants, respectively.

V sheds 3 bases and J sheds 0 bases, leaving 17 bases between their ends. Based on the germline V gene, the CDR1 and CDR2 sequences are KGHSH and LQKENI. The CDR3 runs 18 amino acids, cysteine and phenylalanine included. The entry retains the CDR3 DNA only, 54 bases that are in frame from base 1. General study outcomes and caveats: After two AZD1222 doses, spike-specific TCR breadth and depth were significantly higher than at day 0 and than in MenACWY recipients. Because no day 14 peak-response samples were available, repertoires were characterized only after the peak T cell response. Most participants were white British and females outnumbered males, and the authors suggested that clonal diversity may have been underestimated. Conclusions about previously exposed vaccinees are limited, since just 6 or 7 AZD1222 recipients were seropositive for SARS-CoV-2 at baseline. The 56-69-year group was small, and its depth increase did not reach significance, likely because of low power. The whole spike protein was spanned by vaccine-associated CD4 TCRs, and dominant responses were seen in regions 160-218 and 743-854. Reportedly, close to half of the unique spike-specific TCRs recognized epitopes lying outside the regions that are mutated in the B.1.351 and B.1.1.7 variants.

This clone has only one observation. Its binding antigen is unknown. Base qualities were left out, and no much larger clone turns up one base away. The CDR3 regions of human TCRbeta chains were analyzed by immunosequencing. The published analysis was carried out like this. TCRs in the repertoires were compared against a reference library of SARS-CoV-2-specific TCRs that had been generated with the MIRA antigen-specificity platform. Breadth meant the fraction of unique TCRs that were SARS-CoV-2-associated, whereas depth meant the fraction of total T cells that were SARS-CoV-2-associated. Using the MIRA data, each spike-specific TCR was mapped to the spike region that the TCR reacts to and placed in a CD4 or CD8 class. Log10-transformed breadth and depth values were compared by one-way ANOVA with Sidak's multiple comparisons tests. TCRdb carries this immuneACCESS record with in-frame sequences only. Its versions omit some clonotypes, under half of them owing to an unresolved V gene in the studies checked, with the rest unexplained. V, J and clone size reflect that table, while D and trimming were determined from the DNA. The sample data list 98,000 or so clones, and about 86% of these were observed just once. The ten largest clones represent around 3.2% of the sample.

The time point tag for this specimen amounts to: baseline before first vaccination. Samples from vaccinated people were obtained from the UK trials COV001 and COV002, which included a single-blind randomized controlled phase 2/3 trial of AZD1222 (ChAdOx1 nCoV-19) in healthy adults. For TCRbeta chain sequencing, PBMC samples were collected from trial participants at day 0 and at day 28 after the second dose. This receptor was taken from an adult in good health. This sequence uses TRBV18 and TRBJ2-2; confidence is insufficient to name the D gene. Sequences were derived from peripheral blood, sampled on day 0 of AZD1222 vaccination. Here is the DNA: TGTGCCAGCTCACCTCCCGGGCCAGCCTCTACGAACACCGGGGAGCTGTTTTTT. This encodes CASSPPGPASTNTGELFF.